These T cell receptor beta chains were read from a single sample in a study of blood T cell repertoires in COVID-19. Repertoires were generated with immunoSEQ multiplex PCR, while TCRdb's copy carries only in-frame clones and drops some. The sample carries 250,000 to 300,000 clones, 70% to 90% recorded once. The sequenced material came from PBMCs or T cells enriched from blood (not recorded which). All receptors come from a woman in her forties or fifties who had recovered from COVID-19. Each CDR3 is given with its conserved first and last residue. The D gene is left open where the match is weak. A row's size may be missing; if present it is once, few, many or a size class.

CSVERWTSGRFIGTDTQYF TGCAGCGTTGAACGATGGACTAGCGGGAGGTTCATTGGCACAGATACGCAGTATTTT TRBJ2-3 TRBD2 - TRBV29-1
CASSKPLTELGLYYEQYF TGTGCCAGCAGCAAACCCCTGACGGAATTGGGACTCTACTACGAGCAGTACTTC TRBJ2-7 - - TRBV21-1
CASSPYRRCNPEQYF TGCGCCAGCAGTCCGTACAGGCGCTGCAACCCCGAGCAGTACTTC TRBJ2-7 - once TRBV23-1
CASSYSAIRSPLHF TGTGCCAGCAGTTACTCGGCAATCCGTTCACCCCTCCACTTT TRBJ1-6 - - TRBV6-5
CASSRADRGRLGANVLTF TGTGCCAGCAGCCGCGCGGACAGGGGGCGCTTGGGGGCCAACGTCCTGACTTTC TRBJ2-6 TRBD1 - TRBV3-1/TRBV3-2
CASSEALLPGTGDYEQYF TGTGCCAGCAGTGAAGCGCTTCTCCCCGGGACAGGAGATTACGAGCAGTACTTC TRBJ2-7 TRBD1 - TRBV2
CATNRDRNSGANVLTF TGTGCCACCAACCGGGACAGGAACTCTGGGGCCAACGTCCTGACTTTC TRBJ2-6 TRBD1 - TRBV10-3
CASSQDSGFGYTF TGTGCCAGCAGCCAAGACAGCGGCTTTGGCTACACCTTC TRBJ1-2 - - TRBV3-1/TRBV3-2
CAISEPDRGSYGYTF TGTGCCATCAGTGAACCGGACAGGGGCTCATATGGCTACACCTTC TRBJ1-2 TRBD1 - TRBV10-3
CASSPGGLAGGGSYNEQFF TGTGCCAGTAGTCCCGGGGGACTAGCGGGAGGGGGATCCTACAATGAGCAGTTCTTC TRBJ2-1 TRBD2 few TRBV19
CASSVNNRGQETQYF TGTGCCAGCAGCGTTAACAACAGGGGCCAAGAGACCCAGTACTTC TRBJ2-5 TRBD1 - TRBV28
CASSVATSGTAEQFF TGTGCCAGCAGCGTAGCTACTAGCGGGACCGCTGAGCAGTTCTTC TRBJ2-1 TRBD2 once TRBV9
CASRLGGSYNSPLHF TGTGCCAGCAGACTGGGGGGGTCCTATAATTCACCCCTCCACTTT TRBJ1-6 - - TRBV27
CASNRDRILRRTDTQYF TGCGCCAGTAACCGGGACAGGATTCTTCGCAGGACAGATACGCAGTATTTT TRBJ2-3 TRBD1 - TRBV5-1
CASSPRQGALVMGNNEQFF TGTGCCAGCAGTCCCAGACAGGGGGCTTTGGTAATGGGTAACAATGAGCAGTTCTTC TRBJ2-1 TRBD1 - TRBV28
CASSPKRSSYNEQFF TGTGCCAGCAGCCCGAAGAGGAGCTCCTACAATGAGCAGTTCTTC TRBJ2-1 - - TRBV7-6
CASSQDGGLGNYGYTF TGCGCCAGCAGCCAAGATGGGGGACTGGGCAACTATGGCTACACCTTC TRBJ1-2 - - TRBV4-1
CASSLGQTNTEAFF TGTGCCAGCAGCTTGGGACAGACCAACACTGAAGCTTTCTTT TRBJ1-1 - once TRBV5-6
CASSLGDRSQYNEQFF TGTGCCAGCAGCTTAGGGGACAGGTCACAATACAATGAGCAGTTCTTC TRBJ2-1 TRBD1 - TRBV7-8
CACPSTRAYTEAFF TGTGCCTGCCCCTCTACGAGGGCTTACACTGAAGCTTTCTTT TRBJ1-1 - once TRBV30
CASSLMQGGTEAFF TGTGCCAGCAGCTTAATGCAGGGAGGCACTGAAGCTTTCTTT TRBJ1-1 - - TRBV7-9
CASGLSTGTSLFF TGTGCTAGTGGTTTGTCCACCGGGACTAGCTTGTTCTTC TRBJ2-1 TRBD2 - TRBV12-5
CASRQGLLYNEQFF TGCGCCAGCAGGCAGGGGTTGCTTTACAATGAGCAGTTCTTC TRBJ2-1 - - TRBV4-1
CASSPSRGQANEKLFF TGTGCCAGCTCACCCTCGAGGGGGCAGGCTAATGAAAAACTGTTTTTT TRBJ1-4 TRBD1 - TRBV18
CASSPSGSSYEQYF TGTGCCAGCAGCCCTAGCGGGAGCTCCTACGAGCAGTACTTC TRBJ2-7 TRBD2 - TRBV3-1/TRBV3-2
CASSLLGVRENGYTF TGTGCCAGCAGTCTGCTAGGGGTACGAGAGAACGGCTACACCTTC TRBJ1-2 - - TRBV27
CASSQDRTSGILFYEQYF TGTGCCAGCAGCCAAGATCGGACTAGCGGGATCCTTTTTTACGAGCAGTACTTC TRBJ2-7 TRBD2 - TRBV3-1/TRBV3-2
CASSDWLAGNEQFF TGTGCCAGCAGTGACTGGCTAGCGGGGAATGAGCAGTTCTTC TRBJ2-1 TRBD2 - TRBV2
CASSRTSGGEQFF TGTGCCAGCAGCCGGACTAGCGGGGGTGAGCAGTTCTTC TRBJ2-1 TRBD2 - TRBV3-1/TRBV3-2
CASSRDTNSNQPQHF TGCGCCAGCAGCCGGGACACCAATAGCAATCAGCCCCAGCATTTT TRBJ1-5 - - TRBV5-1
CATRRGTVSYEQYF TGTGCCACTCGCCGGGGGACAGTGTCCTACGAGCAGTACTTC TRBJ2-7 - - TRBV28
CATSDRTGKEGYTF TGTGCCACCAGCGATAGGACAGGGAAGGAGGGCTACACCTTC TRBJ1-2 TRBD1 - TRBV15
CASSPPASGSSYEQYF TGTGCCAGCTCACCACCGGCTAGCGGGAGCTCCTACGAGCAGTACTTC TRBJ2-7 TRBD2 - TRBV18
CASSGQGRKVGGYTF TGTGCCAGCAGTGGGCAGGGGAGAAAGGTTGGGGGCTACACCTTC TRBJ1-2 - once TRBV2
CASASGTYEQYF TGTGCTAGTGCCTCGGGGACTTACGAGCAGTACTTC TRBJ2-7 - once TRBV12-5
CASSYGLAGGGNEQFF TGTGCCAGCAGTTACGGGCTAGCGGGAGGGGGAAATGAGCAGTTCTTC TRBJ2-1 TRBD2 few TRBV6-2/TRBV6-3
CASSTGDGTATYEQYF TGCGCCAGCAGCACTGGTGACGGGACAGCAACCTACGAGCAGTACTTC TRBJ2-7 TRBD1 - TRBV5-1
CASSEAIGTGARAFF TGTGCCAGCAGTGAAGCCATAGGGACAGGGGCTAGAGCTTTCTTT TRBJ1-1 TRBD1 - TRBV6-1
CASSFRRGSYNEQFF TGTGCCAGCAGTTTCCGCAGGGGTTCCTACAATGAGCAGTTCTTC TRBJ2-1 - - TRBV27
CASILRGRETQYF TGTGCCAGCATCCTGAGGGGGAGAGAGACCCAGTACTTC TRBJ2-5 - - TRBV6-5